This T cell receptor (beta chain) was documented in a study of cytomegalovirus exposure and HLA in healthy donors. A multiplex PCR was run with 60 Vbeta primers and 13 Jbeta primers. Profiling relied on immunoSEQ multiplex PCR, and the TCRdb table lists in-frame clones only, not all of them. The data show about 90,000 clones, with 65% to 75% seen just once and under 25% held by the top ten. The receptor was isolated from a man aged 25-45 years in good health and CMV-seropositive. Sample: PBMCs.

Here the CDR3 DNA reads TGCGCCAGCAGCCCTAGGACATCAGGGGACGAGCAGTACTTC. Its protein product is CASSPRTSGDEQYF. V gene TRBV5-1 combines with J gene TRBJ2-7; D is possibly TRBD1 (6 bases). V lost 4 bases and J 5 bases, leaving 16 bases between the germline ends. CDR3 length: 14 residues. Germline CDR1 is SGHRS and CDR2 is YFSETQ.